A single sample is the source of the 22 T cell receptor beta chains below, sequenced in a study of T cell repertoires in cytomegalovirus infection. TCRdb re-called the reads with MiXCR, one entry per CDR3 protein. The table has some 940,000 distinct CDR3 sequences, 31% seen once. These receptors lack a known antigen. The sequencing here drew on cultured CD8+ T cells from PBMCs, taken from culture after CMV antigen stimulation. The receptors were sampled from a human donor in good health (CMV status not recorded). Some clones in this sample may be carry-over from other donors' samples.

This rearrangement joins TRBV6-5 to TRBJ2-4; 8 bases align to TRBD1. The V gene's germline CDR1 is MNHEY and CDR2 SVGAGI. The CDR3 length is 14 residues. Germline trimming cut 3 bases from V and 9 bases from J; bases unmatched to any gene: 7. The CDR3 coding sequence is TGTGCCAGCAGTTATGACAGGGGCGGCAGCATTCAGTACTTC. Its translation is CASSYDRGGSIQYF.

This clonotype showed up just a few times. V usage is TRBV7-6 and J usage is TRBJ2-1, with TRBD2 matching 7 bases. The CDR3 has 15 amino acids. Germline lookup yields CDR1 SGHVS and CDR2 FNYEAQ. J gave up 5 bases and V 5 bases, and 9 bases lay outside the gene matches. CDR3 in DNA: TGTGCCAGCAGCCCCGCACCGGGACTAAACAATGAGCAGTTCTTC. As protein: CASSPAPGLNNEQFF.

The genes are TRBV13 and TRBJ2-7; D possibly matches TRBD1 or TRBD2 (5 bases each). The CDR3 is 14 amino acids. Per the germline V gene, CDR1 is PRHDT and CDR2 is FYEKMQ (reference sequence). The V and J ends lost 5 bases and 1 base respectively, with 12 bases between them. CDR3 DNA sequence: TGTGCCAGCAGCACGGGACGGGGATCCTACGAGCAGTACGTC. This sequence encodes CASSTGRGSYEQYV.

This clonotype was detected a few times. This chain links TRBV7-9 with TRBJ2-1; D is unclear. The CDR3 runs to 14 residues. Germline-derived CDR1 and CDR2 are SEHNR and FQNEAQ (reference sequence). Trimming stripped 6 bases from V and 7 bases from J, with 16 bases between. CDR3 nucleotides: TGTGCCAGCAGTTCACACCTCCCCGGGAATGAGCAGTTCTTC. This encodes CASSSHLPGNEQFF.

This clonotype has more than one count but fewer than ten. This chain joins TRBV6-1 and TRBJ2-7; D might be TRBD2 (6 bases). The CDR3 sequence is 15 residues long. Germline CDR1 reads MNHNS; CDR2 reads SASEGT. Trimming left V 2 bases short and J 1 base short, with 12 bases between. The CDR3, as DNA: TGTGCCAGCAGTGAATGGGGGGATTTGTCCTACGAGCAGTACGTC. This codes for CASSEWGDLSYEQYV.

V gene TRBV6-6 combines with J gene TRBJ2-3; the match to TRBD2 covers 12 bases. Germline V gives CDR1 MNHNY, CDR2 SVGAGI (reference sequence). This CDR3 region has 20 residues. J was trimmed by 4 bases and V by 0 bases; bases with no gene match: 14. In DNA form, the CDR3 reads TGTGCCAGCAGTTACTCGCCTAGCGGGGGGGCCTTGAGGAGTCCAGATACGCAGTATTTT. Protein sequence: CASSYSPSGGALRSPDTQYF.

This clonotype was seen a handful of times. The chain joins TRBV6-2 or TRBV6-3 to TRBJ2-2; tentatively, D is TRBD1 or TRBD2 (5 bases each). The V end lost 7 bases, the J end lost 3 bases, and 15 bases lay between the germline ends. The germline V gene has CDR1 MNHEY and CDR2 SVGEGT. This CDR3 comprises 15 residues. DNA of the CDR3: TGTGCCAGCACTCCCGGGGCAGGAGACACCGGGGAGCTGTTTTTT. Protein product: CASTPGAGDTGELFF.

This clonotype has ten or more counts. This chain links TRBV7-3 with TRBJ2-3; D may be TRBD2 (7 bases). This CDR3 is 14 amino acids long. Trimming removed 3 bases at V and 5 bases at J, with 12 bases between. CDR1 and CDR2 from the germline V gene are SGHTA and FQGTGA. This chain's CDR3 is CASSFRGAQDTQYF. The CDR3 DNA follows: TGTGCCAGCAGCTTTCGGGGGGCCCAAGATACGCAGTATTTT.

This rearrangement joins TRBV4-1 to TRBJ1-2, with 10 positions matching TRBD1. V shed 0 bases, J shed 7 bases, and the junction held 2 bases outside the gene matches. The CDR3 consists of 14 residues. Germline V gives CDR1 MGHRA, CDR2 YSYEKL. In DNA form, the CDR3 reads TGCGCCAGCAGCCAAGAGACAGGGGGCTCTGGCTACACCTTC. Translated: CASSQETGGSGYTF.

The sample holds a few counts of this clonotype. The chain has TRBV15 and TRBJ1-2, with D maybe TRBD1 (5 bases). This CDR3 comprises 15 residues. Germline V gene data show CDR1 as LNHNV and CDR2 as YYDKDF (reference sequence). V shed 0 bases and J shed 4 bases, with 12 bases lying between them. In DNA form, the CDR3 reads TGTGCCACCAGCAGAGATCCAGGGCCAGGCTATGGCTACACCTTC. It codes for CATSRDPGPGYGYTF.

The rearrangement joins TRBV6-4 to TRBJ2-3, with TRBD1 as a possible D gene (6 bases). The CDR3 covers 17 residues. V was pared by 7 bases and J by 4 bases, with 24 bases between. Germline V lookup: CDR1 MRHNA, CDR2 SNTAGT. CDR3 residues: CASNPGQPPDHPDTQYF. The DNA of the CDR3 is TGTGCCAGCAACCCCGGACAGCCACCCGACCATCCAGATACGCAGTATTTT.

V usage is TRBV12-5 and J usage is TRBJ2-1, with 8 positions matching TRBD2. V lost 0 bases and J lost 10; bases outside the gene matches: 11. The CDR3 is 16 amino acids. CDR1 LGHNT and CDR2 FRNRAP come from the germline V gene. The CDR3 DNA follows: TGTGCTAGTGGTTTGGTATCAGCGGGGGACTTCAGCGAGCAGTTCTTC. Protein: CASGLVSAGDFSEQFF.

The chain uses TRBV6-4 and TRBJ2-1, with TRBD2 matching 8 bases. CDR1 is MRHNA and CDR2 is SNTAGT in the germline V gene. The V segment lost 2 bases and the J segment 4 bases; nucleotides outside the gene matches: 4. The CDR3 totals 15 residues. The CDR3 loop is CASSDNGGGYNEQFF. In nucleotides, the CDR3 is TGTGCCAGCAGTGACAACGGGGGGGGTTACAATGAGCAGTTCTTC.

The V call is TRBV4-1, the J call TRBJ2-7; no reliable D call. This CDR3 has 12 amino acids. The ends were cut back, 1 base at V and 2 bases at J, with 3 bases in the middle. From germline, CDR1 is MGHRA and CDR2 YSYEKL. CDR3: CASSQVTYEQYF. The DNA of the CDR3 is TGCGCCAGCAGCCAAGTAACCTACGAGCAGTACTTC.

The chain is built from TRBV27 and TRBJ2-1, with a tentative D call TRBD1 (6 bases). CDR3 length: 15 residues. Germline V CDR1 and CDR2: MNHEY, SMNVEV (reference sequence). V was shortened by 0 bases and J by 4 bases, with 10 bases between the two germline ends. CDR3 loop: CASSLSWQGYNEQFF. CDR3 DNA sequence: TGTGCCAGCAGTTTATCGTGGCAGGGGTACAATGAGCAGTTCTTC.

This clonotype has just a few counts. The CDR3 DNA is TGTGCCAGCAGTTCCGCTCTGGGGACCTACACAGATACGCAGTATTTT. Residues: CASSSALGTYTDTQYF. V gene TRBV27 combines with J gene TRBJ2-3; D possibly matches TRBD1 or TRBD2 (5 bases each). Germline V CDR1 and CDR2: MNHEY, SMNVEV (reference sequence). CDR3 length: 16 amino acids. Trimming removed 4 bases from V and 2 bases from J, with 16 bases in between.

This clonotype was detected only a few times. A junction boundary mismatches the germline segment, possibly from a read error. The chain employs TRBV27 and TRBJ1-1, with D perhaps TRBD1 (6 bases). The CDR3 contains 14 residues. Germline V CDR1 and CDR2: MNHEY, SMNVEV (reference sequence). CDR3 residues: CASSLSTGYTEAFF. Written as DNA, the CDR3 is TGTGCCAGCAGCTTATCCACAGGGTACACTGAAGCTTTCTTT.

The chain couples TRBV6-6 to TRBJ1-2; the D gene is possibly TRBD1 (5 bases). Trimming stripped 6 bases from V and 3 bases from J, with 8 bases between. The CDR3 spans 12 residues. CDR1 is MNHNY, CDR2 SVGAGI, per germline (reference sequence). The CDR3 reads CASRGGDYGYTF. DNA of the CDR3: TGTGCCAGCAGGGGAGGGGACTATGGCTACACCTTC.

The chain has TRBV19 and TRBJ2-6; the D is unclear. The CDR3 contains 16 residues. The V end lost 3 bases, the J end lost 4 bases, and 13 bases lay between the germline ends. Germline CDR1 reads LNHDA; CDR2 reads SQIVND (reference sequence). This CDR3 reads CASSMLGLKGANVLTF. The CDR3 DNA is TGTGCCAGTAGTATGTTAGGGTTGAAAGGGGCCAACGTCCTGACTTTC.

Many counts were recorded for this clonotype. The V gene is TRBV7-8, the J gene TRBJ2-1; 9 bases map to TRBD2. This CDR3 contains 17 residues. Germline assignment: CDR1 SGHVS and CDR2 FQNEAQ. Trimming removed 4 bases from V and 2 bases from J; junction bases left unmatched: 9. The CDR3 DNA reads as TGTGCCAGCAGCTCCTACCGAGCGGGGGGCCCCTACAATGAGCAGTTCTTC. Its protein product is CASSSYRAGGPYNEQFF.

This clonotype was counted a few times. The chain's CDR3 is CSARGRGGALSEQFF. In DNA form, the CDR3 reads TGCAGTGCTAGGGGTCGCGGGGGGGCATTGTCTGAGCAGTTCTTC. The V call is TRBV20-1, the J call TRBJ2-1; TRBD2 aligns across 9 bases. CDR1 is DFQATT and CDR2 is SNEGSKA in the germline V gene (reference sequence). CDR3 length equals 15 residues. With V trimmed by 3 bases and J by 9 bases, 12 bases remained unmatched.

This clonotype was picked up a small number of times. The chain is built from TRBV4-1 and TRBJ2-7, with D possibly matching TRBD2 (5 bases). CDR3 size: 15 residues. Trimming pared 2 bases from V and 6 bases from J, leaving 17 bases between. Germline V lookup: CDR1 MGHRA, CDR2 YSYEKL. CDR3 residues: CASSQTFGVASEQYF. For the CDR3, the DNA is TGCGCCAGCAGCCAAACATTCGGGGTAGCCAGCGAGCAGTACTTC.